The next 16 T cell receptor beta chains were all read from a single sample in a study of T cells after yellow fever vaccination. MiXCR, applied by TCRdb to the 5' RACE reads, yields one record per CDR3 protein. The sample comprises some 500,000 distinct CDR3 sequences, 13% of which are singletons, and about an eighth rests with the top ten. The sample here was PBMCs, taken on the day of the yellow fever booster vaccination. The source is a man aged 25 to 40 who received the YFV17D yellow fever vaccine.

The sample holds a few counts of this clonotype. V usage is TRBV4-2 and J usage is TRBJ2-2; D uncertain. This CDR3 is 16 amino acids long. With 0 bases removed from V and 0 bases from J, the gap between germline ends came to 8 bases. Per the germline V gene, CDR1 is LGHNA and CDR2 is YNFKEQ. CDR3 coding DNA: TGTGCCAGCAGCCAAGATCAAATTCCGAACACCGGGGAGCTGTTTTTT. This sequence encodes CASSQDQIPNTGELFF.

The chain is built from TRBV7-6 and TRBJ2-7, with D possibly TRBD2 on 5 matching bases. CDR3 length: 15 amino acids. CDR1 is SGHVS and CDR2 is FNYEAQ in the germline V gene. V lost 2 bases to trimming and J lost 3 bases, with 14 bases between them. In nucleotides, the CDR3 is TGTGCCAGCAGCTTACGGGAAAACGGAAACTACGAGCAGTACTTC. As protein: CASSLRENGNYEQYF.

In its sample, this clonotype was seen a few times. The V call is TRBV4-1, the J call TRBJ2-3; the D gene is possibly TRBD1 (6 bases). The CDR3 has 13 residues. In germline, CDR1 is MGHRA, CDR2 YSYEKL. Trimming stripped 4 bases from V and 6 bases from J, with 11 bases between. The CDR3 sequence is CASSPGARDTQYF. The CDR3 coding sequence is TGCGCCAGCAGCCCAGGGGCGAGGGATACGCAGTATTTT.

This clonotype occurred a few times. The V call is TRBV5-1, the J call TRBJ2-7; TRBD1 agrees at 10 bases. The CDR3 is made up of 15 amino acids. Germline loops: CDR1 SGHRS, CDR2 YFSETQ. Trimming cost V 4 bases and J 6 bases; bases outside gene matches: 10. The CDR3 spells CASSLEDRGVLEQYF. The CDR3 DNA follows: TGCGCCAGCAGCCTAGAGGACAGGGGGGTTCTCGAGCAGTACTTC.

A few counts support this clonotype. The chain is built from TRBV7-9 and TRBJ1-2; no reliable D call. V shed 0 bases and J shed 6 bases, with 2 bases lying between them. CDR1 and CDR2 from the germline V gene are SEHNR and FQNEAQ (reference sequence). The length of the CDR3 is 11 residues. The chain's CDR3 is CASSLADGYTF. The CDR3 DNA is TGTGCCAGCAGCTTAGCAGATGGCTACACCTTC.

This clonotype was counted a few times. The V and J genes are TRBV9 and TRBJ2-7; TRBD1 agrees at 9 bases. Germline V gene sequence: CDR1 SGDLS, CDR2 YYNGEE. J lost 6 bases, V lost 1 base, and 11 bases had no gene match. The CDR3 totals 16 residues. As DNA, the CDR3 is TGTGCCAGCAGCGTAAGCCCCAGGGGACAGGGCTCCGAGCAGTACTTC. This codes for CASSVSPRGQGSEQYF.

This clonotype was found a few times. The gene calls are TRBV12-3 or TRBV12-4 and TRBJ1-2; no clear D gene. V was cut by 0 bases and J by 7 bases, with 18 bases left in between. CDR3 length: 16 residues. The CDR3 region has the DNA TGTGCCAGCAGTTTAGCGCTGAGGGTGGCGGGCGGTGGCTACACCTTC. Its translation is CASSLALRVAGGGYTF.

The CDR3 region has the DNA TGCAGTGCAAGAACGCTAGCGGCCCCCTACGAGCAGTACTTC. Translation gives CSARTLAAPYEQYF. This sequence joins TRBV20-1 and TRBJ2-7; TRBD2 agrees at 7 bases. The CDR3 consists of 14 residues. The germline gives CDR1 DFQATT, CDR2 SNEGSKA (reference sequence). V dropped 6 bases and J dropped 2; count of bases not matched to a gene: 10.

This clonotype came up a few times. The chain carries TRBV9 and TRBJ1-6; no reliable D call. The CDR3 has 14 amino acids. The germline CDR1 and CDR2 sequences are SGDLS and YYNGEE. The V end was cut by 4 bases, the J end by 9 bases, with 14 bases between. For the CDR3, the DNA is TGTGCCAGCAGCCCGACCCTGGATCGTTCACCCCTCCACTTT. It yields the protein CASSPTLDRSPLHF.

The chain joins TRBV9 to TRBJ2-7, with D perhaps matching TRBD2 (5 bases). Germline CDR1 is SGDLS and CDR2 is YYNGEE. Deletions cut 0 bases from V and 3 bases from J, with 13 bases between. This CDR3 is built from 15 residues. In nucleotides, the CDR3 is TGTGCCAGCAGCGTAGACGGGAATGTCCTCTACGAGCAGTACTTC. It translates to CASSVDGNVLYEQYF.

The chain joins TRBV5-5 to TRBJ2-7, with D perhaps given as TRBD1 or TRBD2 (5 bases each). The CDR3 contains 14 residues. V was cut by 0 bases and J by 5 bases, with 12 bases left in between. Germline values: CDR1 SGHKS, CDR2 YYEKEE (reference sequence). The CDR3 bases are TGTGCCAGCAGCTTGGGGGGGTTGAGACACGAGCAGTACTTC. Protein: CASSLGGLRHEQYF. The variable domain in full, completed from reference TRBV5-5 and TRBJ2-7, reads DAGVTQSPTHLIKTRGQQVTLRCSPISGHKSVSWYQQVLGQGPQFIFQYYEKEERGRGNFPDRFSARQFPNYSSELNVNALLLGDSALYLCASSLGGLRHEQYFGPGTRLTVT.

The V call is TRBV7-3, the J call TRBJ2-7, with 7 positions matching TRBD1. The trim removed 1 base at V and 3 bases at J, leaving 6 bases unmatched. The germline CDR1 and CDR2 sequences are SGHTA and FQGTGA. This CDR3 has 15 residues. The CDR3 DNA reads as TGTGCCAGCAGCTTAAATACGGCAGGGGGCTACGAGCAGTACTTC. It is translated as CASSLNTAGGYEQYF.

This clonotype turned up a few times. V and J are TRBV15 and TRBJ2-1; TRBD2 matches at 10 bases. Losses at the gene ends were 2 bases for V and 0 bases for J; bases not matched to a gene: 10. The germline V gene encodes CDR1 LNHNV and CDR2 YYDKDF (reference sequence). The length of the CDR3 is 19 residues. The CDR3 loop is CATSRPGLAERGSYNEQFF. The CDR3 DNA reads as TGTGCCACCAGCAGACCTGGACTAGCGGAGCGGGGCTCCTACAATGAGCAGTTCTTC.

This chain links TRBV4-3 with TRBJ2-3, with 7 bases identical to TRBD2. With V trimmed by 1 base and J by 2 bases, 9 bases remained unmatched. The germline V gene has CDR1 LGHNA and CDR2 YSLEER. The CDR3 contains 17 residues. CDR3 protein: CASSQAPTSRYTDTQYF. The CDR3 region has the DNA TGCGCCAGCAGCCAAGCCCCGACTAGCAGATACACAGATACGCAGTATTTT.

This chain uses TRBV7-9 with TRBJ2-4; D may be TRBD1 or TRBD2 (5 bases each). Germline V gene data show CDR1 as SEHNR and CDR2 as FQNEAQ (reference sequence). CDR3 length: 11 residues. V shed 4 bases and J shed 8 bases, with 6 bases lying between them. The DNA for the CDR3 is TGTGCCAGCAGCTCGGGACACATTCAGTACTTC. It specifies CASSSGHIQYF.

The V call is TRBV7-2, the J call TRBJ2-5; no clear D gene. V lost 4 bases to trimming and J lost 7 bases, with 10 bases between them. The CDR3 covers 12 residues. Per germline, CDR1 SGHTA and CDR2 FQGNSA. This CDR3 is CASSSFSSTQYF. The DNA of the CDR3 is TGTGCCAGCAGCTCCTTCTCCTCGACCCAGTACTTC.